This passage covers 27 T cell receptor beta chains from one sample sequenced in a study of CD8 T cells in Susac syndrome. Reverse transcription of 0.5 to 1 ug RNA was performed with random hexamers. TCRdb called the immunoSEQ multiplex PCR reads again in MiXCR, with one record for every CDR3 protein. The sample records about 200,000 distinct CDR3 sequences, roughly 94% being singletons. The material sequenced was CD4+ T cells from PBMCs. Source of these receptors: a human donor in good health.

This chain uses TRBV29-1 with TRBJ1-1, with D unclear. Trimming removed 0 bases at V and 11 bases at J, with 13 bases between. CDR3 length: 12 residues. Per the germline V gene, CDR1 is SQVTM and CDR2 is ANQGSEA. Here the CDR3 reads CSVEESIGEAFF. In DNA form, the CDR3 reads TGCAGCGTTGAAGAATCCATCGGGGAGGCTTTCTTT.

J is TRBJ1-2 and V is TRBV18; no definite D call. Germline loops: CDR1 KGHSH, CDR2 LQKENI. The V and J ends lost 2 bases and 1 base respectively, with 5 bases between them. This CDR3 is built from 13 residues. The CDR3 sequence: CASSPSSNYGYTF. The CDR3 DNA follows: TGTGCCAGCTCACCATCCAGTAACTATGGCTACACCTTC.

V usage is TRBV20-1 and J usage is TRBJ1-6; no clear D. The germline V gene has CDR1 DFQATT and CDR2 SNEGSKA (reference sequence). The germline V and J ends were trimmed by 2 bases and 4 bases, with 9 bases remaining between them. This CDR3 is built from 14 residues. The CDR3 loop is CSARSGQYNSPLHF. The CDR3 nucleotides are TGCAGTGCTAGAAGTGGGCAGTATAATTCACCCCTCCACTTT.

This clonotype was observed once. The chain combines TRBV4-3 with TRBJ2-5; no definite D call. The CDR3 contains 13 residues. Germline values: CDR1 LGHNA, CDR2 YSLEER. V lost 0 bases, J lost 13 bases, and 15 bases lay in between. The CDR3 sequence is CASSQEETPPGYF. In DNA form, the CDR3 reads TGCGCCAGCAGCCAAGAGGAGACACCCCCCGGGTACTTC.

This chain uses TRBV20-1 with TRBJ2-1; D might be TRBD2 (6 bases). In germline, CDR1 is DFQATT, CDR2 SNEGSKA (reference sequence). V lost 5 bases and J lost 7, with 18 bases in between. CDR3 length: 14 residues. This chain's CDR3 is CSAPGRASTNEQFF. The CDR3, as DNA: TGCAGTGCTCCCGGGAGAGCGTCGACTAATGAGCAGTTCTTC.

This clonotype was counted a single time. This chain joins TRBV6-2 or TRBV6-3 and TRBJ2-7; D may match TRBD1 or TRBD2 (5 bases each). V lost 2 bases and J 4 bases, leaving 9 bases between the germline ends. There are 13 residues in the CDR3. Germline V gene lookup returns CDR1 MNHEY and CDR2 SVGEGT. Written as DNA, the CDR3 is TGTGCCAGCAGTTACCGGGACCCTTACGAGCAGTACTTC. This codes for CASSYRDPYEQYF.

The rearrangement uses TRBV25-1 and TRBJ2-1; 8 bases are shared with TRBD2. The germline V gene has CDR1 MGHDK and CDR2 SYGVNS. The CDR3 sequence is 16 residues long. The V segment lost 1 base and the J segment 6 bases; nucleotides outside the gene matches: 8. The CDR3, as DNA: TGTGCCAGCAGTGAATCGGGGGGGAAAGTCGGCAATGAGCAGTTCTTC. Its protein is CASSESGGKVGNEQFF. Supplemented by reference TRBV25-1 and TRBJ2-1, the full variable domain reads EADIYQTPRYLVIGTGKKITLECSQTMGHDKMYWYQQDPGMELHLIHYSYGVNSTEKGDLSSESTVSRIRTEHFPLTLESARPSHTSQYLCASSESGGKVGNEQFFGPGTRLTVL.

The rearrangement links TRBV6-6 to TRBJ1-2; D may be TRBD1 (6 bases). Trimming cost V 0 bases and J 2 bases, with 10 bases left between them. Per the germline V gene, CDR1 is MNHNY and CDR2 is SVGAGI (reference sequence). The CDR3 sequence is 15 residues long. The CDR3 region has the DNA TGTGCCAGCAGTTACTCAGCAGGGGCGAACTATGGCTACACCTTC. As protein: CASSYSAGANYGYTF.

This chain joins TRBV11-3 and TRBJ2-1, with D hard to call. This CDR3 region has 12 residues. CDR1 is SGHNT and CDR2 is YENEEA in the germline V gene. With 3 bases removed from V and 5 bases from J, the gap between germline ends came to 5 bases. The CDR3 reads CASSFSHNEQFF. The CDR3 DNA is TGTGCCAGCAGCTTCTCACACAATGAGCAGTTCTTC.

The chain joins TRBV24-1 to TRBJ1-2; D unclear. With 0 bases removed from V and 5 bases from J, the gap between germline ends came to 9 bases. CDR1 and CDR2 from the germline V gene are KGHDR and SFDVKD. This CDR3 has 14 residues. This CDR3 reads CATSDLTASYGYTF. DNA of the CDR3: TGTGCCACCAGTGATTTGACAGCTTCATATGGCTACACCTTC.

CDR3 nucleotides: TGTGCCAGCAGCCCTCAAAGGGGGGGGGTTCCCTCGGAGCAGTACTTC. Translation gives CASSPQRGGVPSEQYF. The V gene is TRBV9, the J gene TRBJ2-7, with TRBD2 as a possible D gene (7 bases). Trimming took off 4 bases at V and 7 bases at J, with 24 bases between the two ends. The CDR3 length is 16 residues. Germline V CDR1 and CDR2: SGDLS, YYNGEE.

This chain connects TRBV29-1 to TRBJ2-6; no clear D gene. The CDR3 loop spans 11 amino acids. Germline V gene data show CDR1 as SQVTM and CDR2 as ANQGSEA. V was trimmed by 7 bases and J by 0 bases, leaving 1 base between them. This CDR3 reads CSASGANVLTF. CDR3 sequence (DNA): TGCAGCGCCTCTGGGGCCAACGTCCTGACTTTC.

The CDR3 sequence is CASSPYYRGDNTEAFF. In DNA, the CDR3 is TGTGCCAGCTCACCTTACTACCGGGGAGATAACACTGAAGCTTTCTTT. This chain connects TRBV18 to TRBJ1-1, with D unresolved. Trimming took 3 bases from V and 2 from J, leaving 16 bases between them. The CDR3 totals 16 residues. Germline V gene data show CDR1 as KGHSH and CDR2 as LQKENI.

The rearrangement links TRBV29-1 to TRBJ1-2; a possible D gene is TRBD1 (5 bases). The germline V gene encodes CDR1 SQVTM and CDR2 ANQGSEA. The CDR3 sequence is 12 residues long. V was trimmed by 7 bases and J by 6 bases, leaving 15 bases between them. The CDR3 protein is CSGGDRADGYTF. The DNA for the CDR3 is TGCAGCGGGGGGGACCGAGCGGATGGCTACACCTTC.

The rearrangement uses TRBV30 and TRBJ2-3, with a weak D call TRBD1 (6 bases). Germline CDR1 GTSNPN, CDR2 SVGIG (reference sequence). The CDR3 covers 13 residues. The germline V and J ends were trimmed by 2 bases and 2 bases, with 8 bases remaining between them. The CDR3 DNA follows: TGTGCCTGGAGTAGGGGGACCACAGATACGCAGTATTTT. As protein: CAWSRGTTDTQYF.

This rearrangement joins TRBV5-4 to TRBJ2-3; TRBD2 is a possible D gene (5 bases). Germline lookup yields CDR1 SGHNT and CDR2 YYREEE (reference sequence). The CDR3 is 15 residues long. The ends were cut back, 2 bases at V and 2 bases at J, with 12 bases in the middle. CDR3 coding DNA: TGTGCCAGCAGCTTAGCCCTAGCCCACACAGATACGCAGTATTTT. Amino acids: CASSLALAHTDTQYF. Full variable domain (remainder filled in from reference TRBV5-4 and TRBJ2-3): ETGVTQSPTHLIKTRGQQVTLRCSSQSGHNTVSWYQQALGQGPQFIFQYYREEENGRGNFPPRFSGLQFPNYSSELNVNALELDDSALYLCASSLALAHTDTQYFGPGTRLTVL.

The chain couples TRBV29-1 to TRBJ2-1; D uncertain. V was trimmed by 7 bases and J by 5 bases, leaving 15 bases between them. The germline gives CDR1 SQVTM, CDR2 ANQGSEA. The CDR3 contains 13 residues. The CDR3 bases are TGCAGCGGGGAAGAGAACATGGACAATGAGCAGTTCTTC. This encodes CSGEENMDNEQFF.

This clonotype was recorded once. This chain connects TRBV3-1 to TRBJ2-5; D uncertain. Germline CDR1 and CDR2: LGHDT and YNNKEL (reference sequence). The CDR3 sequence is 13 residues long. The V end was cut by 1 base, the J end by 5 bases, with 8 bases between. CDR3 residues: CASSQARWETQYF. The CDR3 coding sequence is TGTGCCAGCAGCCAAGCCAGGTGGGAGACCCAGTACTTC.

V usage is TRBV4-3 and J usage is TRBJ2-1, with 11 bases aligning to TRBD2. CDR3 length: 15 amino acids. CDR1 is LGHNA and CDR2 is YSLEER in the germline V gene. V gave up 2 bases and J gave up 3 bases; unmatched junction bases: 0. This CDR3 is CASSQTSGGYNEQFF. Here the CDR3 DNA reads TGCGCCAGCAGCCAAACTAGCGGGGGCTACAATGAGCAGTTCTTC.

The chain links TRBV20-1 to TRBJ1-2; weak D call: TRBD1 (5 bases). CDR3 length equals 13 residues. Germline loops: CDR1 DFQATT, CDR2 SNEGSKA (reference sequence). Trimming cost V 3 bases and J 3 bases, with 11 bases left between them. Written as DNA, the CDR3 is TGCAGTGCTAGTGTGGCGGGGCACTATGGCTACACCTTC. Translated: CSASVAGHYGYTF.

The rearrangement joins TRBV15 to TRBJ2-7; D is uncertain. The CDR3 covers 11 residues. Trimming removed 5 bases from V and 3 bases from J, with 5 bases in between. The germline CDR1 and CDR2 sequences are LNHNV and YYDKDF (reference sequence). CDR3 loop: CATSRHYEQYF. The CDR3 nucleotides read TGTGCCACCAGCCGACACTACGAGCAGTACTTC.

The V call is TRBV20-1, the J call TRBJ2-1; maybe TRBD1 (7 bases). V lost 6 bases, J lost 0 bases, and 18 bases lay in between. Germline V gene lookup returns CDR1 DFQATT and CDR2 SNEGSKA (reference sequence). There are 16 residues in the CDR3. CDR3 bases: TGCAGTGCAAAGAGTAATCAGGGGGGCTCCTACAATGAGCAGTTCTTC. The encoded protein is CSAKSNQGGSYNEQFF.

The CDR3 DNA is TGTGCCAGCAGCGTACACGTGAACACTGAAGCTTTCTTT. Amino acids: CASSVHVNTEAFF. V and J are TRBV9 and TRBJ1-1; D is unclear. The CDR3 extends over 13 amino acids. Germline V gene data show CDR1 as SGDLS and CDR2 as YYNGEE. Trimming shortened V by 1 base and J by 0 bases, and 4 bases separated the two germline ends. The full variable domain, in which reference TRBV9 and TRBJ1-1 provide the parts outside the CDR3, is DSGVTQTPKHLITATGQRVTLRCSPRSGDLSVYWYQQSLDQGLQFLIQYYNGEERAKGNILERFSAQQFPDLHSELNLSSLELGDSALYFCASSVHVNTEAFFGQGTRLTVV.

In the case of this clonotype: Sequence at one end of the junction differs from germline and may be a read error. This rearrangement joins TRBV3-1 to TRBJ2-7; D is unclear. Germline V CDR1 and CDR2: LGHDT, YNNKEL (reference sequence). This CDR3 is built from 14 residues. CDR3 nucleotides: TGTGCCAGCAGCCAAAGAGCTACGGCGATAGTTTTCCACTTC. It encodes CASSQRATAIVFHF.

V gene TRBV3-1 combines with J gene TRBJ2-5, with 9 bases aligning to TRBD2. Germline CDR1 is LGHDT and CDR2 is YNNKEL (reference sequence). The CDR3 is 16 amino acids. Unmatched junction bases numbered 7, after V lost 1 base and J lost 4 bases. CDR3 protein: CASSQGLAGSGETQYF. In nucleotides, the CDR3 is TGTGCCAGCAGCCAAGGTCTAGCGGGGAGTGGAGAGACCCAGTACTTC.

This rearrangement joins TRBV7-2 to TRBJ2-1, with D possibly TRBD2 on 6 matching bases. V was cut by 5 bases and J by 9 bases, with 17 bases left in between. Germline-derived CDR1 and CDR2 are SGHTA and FQGNSA. This CDR3 region has 14 residues. This CDR3 is CASSPPGVGGEQFF. CDR3 nucleotides: TGTGCCAGCAGCCCCCCTGGGGTGGGGGGTGAGCAGTTCTTC.

The chain uses TRBV5-6 and TRBJ1-1; unclear D gene. Germline V gives CDR1 SGHDT, CDR2 YYEEEE. The CDR3 covers 15 residues. V was shortened by 0 bases and J by 3 bases, with 12 bases between the two germline ends. The CDR3 here is CASSLDPGWDTEAFF. CDR3 coding DNA: TGTGCCAGCAGCTTGGACCCAGGCTGGGACACTGAAGCTTTCTTT.